A single sample is the source of the 27 T cell receptor beta chains below, sequenced in a study of T cell responses to AZD1222 COVID-19 vaccine. Only in-frame clones appear in the TCRdb table, and some are missing; sequencing was by immunoSEQ multiplex PCR. The data contain some 120,000 clones, over 80% of them singletons. Sequencing was performed on peripheral blood, taken on day 0 of AZD1222 vaccination. These receptor sequences come from an adult in good health.

V usage is TRBV19 and J usage is TRBJ2-1; D possibly matches TRBD1 or TRBD2 (5 bases each). The V end was cut by 6 bases, the J end by 15 bases, with 15 bases between. The germline gives CDR1 LNHDA, CDR2 SQIVND (reference sequence). The CDR3 consists of 11 residues. The CDR3 loop is CASSRDTGRFF. The DNA for the CDR3 is TGTGCCAGTAGCCGGGATACGGGGCGGTTCTTC.

This CDR3 reads CASSRWAGEIDEQFF. CDR3 DNA: TGTGCCAGCAGCCGTTGGGCGGGGGAAATTGATGAGCAGTTCTTC. The chain is built from TRBV7-9 and TRBJ2-1, with 7 bases lining up with TRBD2. The germline gives CDR1 SEHNR, CDR2 FQNEAQ (reference sequence). J lost 8 bases, V lost 5 bases, and 12 bases had no gene match. The CDR3 is 15 amino acids.

This sequence joins TRBV6-6 and TRBJ2-7; 12 bases are a match to TRBD2. This CDR3 has 13 residues. After removal of 6 bases from V and 3 bases from J, the junction contained 0 bases not matched to a gene. Germline V lookup: CDR1 MNHNY, CDR2 SVGAGI (reference sequence). The CDR3 loop is CASRTSGSYEQYF. The CDR3 nucleotides read TGTGCCAGCAGGACTAGCGGGAGCTACGAGCAGTACTTC.

V and J are TRBV7-9 and TRBJ1-5, with 8 bases identical to TRBD1. This CDR3 has 14 amino acids. Germline loops: CDR1 SEHNR, CDR2 FQNEAQ (reference sequence). V lost 7 bases, J lost 4 bases, and 6 bases stayed unmatched. The CDR3 DNA reads TGTGCCAGCAAAGAGGGACAGGAAAATCAGCCCCAGCATTTT. This encodes CASKEGQENQPQHF.

A remark on this clone: Other nucleotide sequences in the sample specify the same CDR3. This chain joins TRBV7-2 and TRBJ1-5; 7 bases map to TRBD1. Looked up from germline, CDR1 is SGHTA and CDR2 is FQGNSA. J gave up 2 bases and V 2 bases, and 0 bases lay outside the gene matches. CDR3 size: 14 residues. CDR3 sequence reads: CASSLQGGNQPQHF. As DNA, the CDR3 is TGTGCCAGCAGCTTACAGGGGGGCAATCAGCCCCAGCATTTT.

The chain recombines TRBV11-3 with TRBJ1-3; no definite D call. Looked up from germline, CDR1 is SGHNT and CDR2 is YENEEA. The CDR3 is 16 residues long. V was trimmed by 0 bases and J by 0 bases, leaving 9 bases between them. CDR3 sequence (DNA): TGTGCCAGCAGCTTAGACGTGACCCACTCTGGAAACACCATATATTTT. As protein: CASSLDVTHSGNTIYF.

The chain links TRBV2 to TRBJ1-5; D is uncertain. V dropped 5 bases and J dropped 0 bases, with 8 bases sitting between them. The CDR3 has 14 residues. Per the germline V gene, CDR1 is SNHLY and CDR2 is FYNNEI. The CDR3 reads CASSLDGSNQPQHF. The CDR3 nucleotides read TGTGCCAGCAGTCTGGACGGTAGCAATCAGCCCCAGCATTTT.

The gene calls are TRBV6-5 and TRBJ1-1; D possibly corresponds to TRBD1 (5 bases). The CDR3 has 12 residues. The V end was cut by 5 bases, the J end by 8 bases, with 12 bases between. The germline V gene has CDR1 MNHEY and CDR2 SVGAGI. This CDR3 is CASSNWGGEAFF. The CDR3 DNA reads as TGTGCCAGCAGTAACTGGGGGGGGGAAGCTTTCTTT.

CDR3 nucleotide sequence: TGTGCTAGTGGTTTGACCCCCCTCAGGGCGGGGGAGCAGTTCTTC. It translates to CASGLTPLRAGEQFF. This chain joins TRBV12-5 and TRBJ2-1, with D possibly matching TRBD2 (6 bases). Deletions cut 2 bases from V and 10 bases from J, with 18 bases between. The CDR3 loop spans 15 amino acids. CDR1 and CDR2 (germline): LGHNT, FRNRAP.

The V gene is TRBV2, the J gene TRBJ2-1, with D hard to call. Trimming pared 3 bases from V and 4 bases from J, leaving 1 base between. The CDR3 consists of 11 residues. Germline values: CDR1 SNHLY, CDR2 FYNNEI. This CDR3 is CASSEYNEQFF. DNA for the CDR3: TGTGCCAGCAGTGAGTACAATGAGCAGTTCTTC.

This clone showed up just once. The rearrangement joins TRBV30 to TRBJ2-7; TRBD2 matches at 11 bases. Germline trimming cut 3 bases from V and 2 bases from J; bases unmatched to any gene: 0. The length of the CDR3 is 13 residues. CDR1 is GTSNPN and CDR2 is SVGIG in the germline V gene (reference sequence). The CDR3 sequence: CAWRLAGAYEQYF. CDR3 nucleotides: TGTGCCTGGAGACTAGCGGGAGCCTACGAGCAGTACTTC.

The V gene is TRBV6-2 or TRBV6-3, the J gene TRBJ1-2, with TRBD1 as a possible D gene (5 bases). V lost 6 bases and J lost 4, with 15 bases in between. Germline V CDR1 and CDR2: MNHEY, SVGEGT. The CDR3 runs 14 residues. The CDR3 DNA reads TGTGCCAGCAGCTCCTCCAGGGACGGCTATGGCTACACCTTC. This gives the protein CASSSSRDGYGYTF.

The V call is TRBV15, the J call TRBJ2-5, with TRBD2 matching 11 bases. The CDR3 has 15 amino acids. V trimming: 1 base; J trimming: 4 bases; junction bases outside the gene matches: 2. Germline V gene data show CDR1 as LNHNV and CDR2 as YYDKDF (reference sequence). CDR3: CATSRGGLAGETQYF. The CDR3 nucleotides are TGTGCCACCAGCAGAGGTGGACTAGCGGGAGAGACCCAGTACTTC.

This rearrangement joins TRBV5-1 to TRBJ2-3, with D possibly TRBD2 on 5 matching bases. Germline V gene lookup returns CDR1 SGHRS and CDR2 YFSETQ. Trimming took 2 bases from V and 0 from J, leaving 10 bases between them. The CDR3 contains 15 residues. CDR3 protein: CASSFRTGSTDTQYF. CDR3 DNA sequence: TGCGCCAGCAGCTTTAGGACGGGGAGCACAGATACGCAGTATTTT.

The chain links TRBV18 to TRBJ2-2; perhaps TRBD2 as D (7 bases). Germline V gene lookup returns CDR1 KGHSH and CDR2 LQKENI. Trimming took off 0 bases at V and 7 bases at J, with 18 bases between the two ends. CDR3 length: 17 residues. The CDR3 nucleotides are TGTGCCAGCTCACCACCTGCCGGGGGGCCCAACGGCGGGGAGCTGTTTTTT. It translates to CASSPPAGGPNGGELFF. Supplemented by reference TRBV18 and TRBJ2-2, the full variable domain reads NAGVMQNPRHLVRRRGQEARLRCSPMKGHSHVYWYRQLPEEGLKFMVYLQKENIIDESGMPKERFSAEFPKEGPSILRIQQVVRGDSAAYFCASSPPAGGPNGGELFFGEGSRLTVL.

The chain carries TRBV18 and TRBJ2-7; D gene uncertain. CDR1 and CDR2 (germline): KGHSH, LQKENI. This CDR3 contains 12 residues. V gave up 6 bases and J gave up 5 bases, with 11 bases separating them. The chain's CDR3 is CASSQDGDEQYF. CDR3 sequence (DNA): TGTGCCAGCTCCCAGGATGGGGACGAGCAGTACTTC.

This clone was counted once. DNA of the CDR3: TGTGCCAGCAGCCAAGATGGCCTAAGCGGGGGGTACAATGAGCAGTTCTTC. This sequence encodes CASSQDGLSGGYNEQFF. This rearrangement joins TRBV3-1 (or the pseudogene TRBV3-2) to TRBJ2-1; 9 bases map to TRBD2. Germline trimming cut 0 bases from V and 4 bases from J; bases unmatched to any gene: 7. Per the germline V gene, CDR1 is LGHDT and CDR2 is YNNKEL (reference sequence). This CDR3 has 17 residues.

The chain carries TRBV3-1 (or the pseudogene TRBV3-2) and TRBJ2-7, with 10 bases matching TRBD1. Looked up from germline, CDR1 is LGHDT and CDR2 is YNNKEL (reference sequence). The CDR3 is 14 amino acids. V shed 5 bases and J 5 bases; nucleotides not matched to a gene: 6. CDR3 coding DNA: TGTGCCAGCAGCGCCCGGGACAGGGGCCACGAGCAGTACTTC. It specifies CASSARDRGHEQYF.

V gene TRBV7-2 combines with J gene TRBJ2-7, with D hard to call. CDR1 and CDR2 from the germline V gene are SGHTA and FQGNSA. The CDR3 spans 13 residues. The ends were cut back, 5 bases at V and 1 base at J, with 9 bases in the middle. Written as DNA, the CDR3 is TGTGCCAGCAGCCCCCAGGAGTCCTACGAGCAGTACTTC. As protein: CASSPQESYEQYF.

V gene TRBV6-1 combines with J gene TRBJ1-4; a possible D gene is TRBD1 (6 bases). This CDR3 is built from 16 residues. The V and J ends lost 2 bases and 0 bases respectively, with 10 bases between them. Germline V gives CDR1 MNHNS, CDR2 SASEGT. CDR3 nucleotide sequence: TGTGCCAGCAGTGAATTCAGGGGAGCAACTAATGAAAAACTGTTTTTT. Protein product: CASSEFRGATNEKLFF.

The genes are TRBV25-1 and TRBJ1-2; D is uncertain. The germline V gene encodes CDR1 MGHDK and CDR2 SYGVNS. This CDR3 is 13 amino acids long. Deletions cut 6 bases from V and 4 bases from J, with 12 bases between. The CDR3 coding sequence is TGTGCCAGCAGGCTAGACGGATCCTATGGCTACACCTTC. The encoded protein is CASRLDGSYGYTF.

This clone was detected only once. V gene TRBV19 combines with J gene TRBJ1-2, with D tentatively TRBD1 (5 bases). The CDR3 spans 14 residues. Looked up from germline, CDR1 is LNHDA and CDR2 is SQIVND (reference sequence). Trimming took off 3 bases at V and 4 bases at J, with 12 bases between the two ends. The CDR3 loop is CASSMGVVGYGYTF. DNA of the CDR3: TGTGCCAGTAGTATGGGGGTCGTAGGCTATGGCTACACCTTC.

This chain links TRBV2 with TRBJ2-7; D is unclear. The CDR3 extends over 11 amino acids. V was pared by 6 bases and J by 5 bases, with 8 bases between. Germline CDR1 and CDR2: SNHLY and FYNNEI. CDR3 nucleotide sequence: TGTGCCAGCAGCCCATTTCACGAGCAGTACTTC. Translated, it gives CASSPFHEQYF.

Of note for this clone: Other nucleotide sequences from this sample produce the same CDR3. J is TRBJ1-2 and V is TRBV12-3 or TRBV12-4, with 8 bases that match TRBD1. This CDR3 contains 13 residues. V lost 6 bases, J lost 5 bases, and 5 bases stayed unmatched. CDR3 nucleotide sequence: TGTGCCAGCAGCCCGGGACAGGATTATGGCTACACCTTC. Translating it yields CASSPGQDYGYTF.

This clone has more than one count but fewer than ten. This chain joins TRBV10-3 and TRBJ1-1, with D unresolved. The CDR3 covers 14 residues. CDR1 ENHRY and CDR2 SYGVKD come from the germline V gene. Trimming shortened V by 8 bases and J by 0 bases, and 13 bases separated the two germline ends. The CDR3, as DNA: TGTGCCATCCGGTCCATATACATGAACACTGAAGCTTTCTTT. This sequence encodes CAIRSIYMNTEAFF.

CDR3: CASGLGQGGGYTF. DNA for the CDR3: TGTGCCAGCGGATTAGGACAGGGAGGTGGCTACACCTTC. The genes are TRBV3-1 (or the pseudogene TRBV3-2) and TRBJ1-2; the match to TRBD1 covers 8 bases. There are 13 residues in the CDR3. Trimming removed 8 bases from V and 7 bases from J; junction bases left unmatched: 9. Germline loops: CDR1 LGHDT, CDR2 YNNKEL (reference sequence).

This clone has a handful of counts. CDR3 region: CATILATNYGYTF. The CDR3 DNA reads as TGTGCCACCATACTCGCCACGAACTATGGCTACACCTTC. The rearrangement uses TRBV12-3 or TRBV12-4 and TRBJ1-2; D ambiguous. V lost 10 bases, J lost 2 bases, and 14 bases lay in between. The CDR3 has 13 residues.